These 9 T cell receptor beta chains were all obtained from the same sample, sequenced in a study of regulatory T cells in long-lasting Graves disease. Time point denoted: persistent/refractory GD, antithyroid drugs over 5 years with positive TRAb. There was RNA extracted from PBMCs, and the TCR library was made from it. Construction of the TCR beta libraries employed iRepertoire HTBI primers in conjunction with Arm-PCR of CDR3 regions. TCRdb reprocessed the multiplex PCR reads with MiXCR, giving one entry per CDR3 protein. The table records hundreds of thousands of distinct CDR3 sequences, about 20% of them present only once. The sample in question was peripheral blood mononuclear cells (PBMCs), obtained when the disease was refractory, from a patient treated with antithyroid drugs. The receptors stem from a female donor with Graves disease.

This clonotype was found many times. This chain joins TRBV2 and TRBJ1-2; possibly TRBD1 for D (5 bases). This CDR3 region has 13 residues. Germline V gene data show CDR1 as SNHLY and CDR2 as FYNNEI. The ends were cut back, 3 bases at V and 3 bases at J, with 8 bases in the middle. In DNA, the CDR3 is TGTGCCAGCAGTGATTCGACAGACTATGGCTACACCTTC. Protein sequence: CASSDSTDYGYTF.

The rearrangement uses TRBV29-1 and TRBJ1-3, with D unclear. V lost 7 bases, J lost 0 bases, and 7 bases lay in between. This CDR3 is built from 12 residues. The germline V gene encodes CDR1 SQVTM and CDR2 ANQGSEA. The CDR3: CSGALSGNTIYF. Written as DNA, the CDR3 is TGCAGCGGGGCTCTCTCTGGAAACACCATATATTTT.

This clonotype was recorded at least ten times. CDR3 DNA: TGTGCCAGCAGCTTAGGCCAGGGGTTGGAAAAACTGTTTTTT. Protein sequence: CASSLGQGLEKLFF. This chain uses TRBV7-6 with TRBJ1-4; TRBD1 might be the D (6 bases). The CDR3 is 14 residues long. V was trimmed by 1 base and J by 8 bases, leaving 11 bases between them. Germline V lookup: CDR1 SGHVS, CDR2 FNYEAQ.

This clonotype appeared a few times. The chain joins TRBV27 to TRBJ2-6; D perhaps matches TRBD2 (6 bases). V lost 8 bases, J lost 0 bases, and 8 bases lay in between. The CDR3 consists of 14 residues. Per germline, CDR1 MNHEY and CDR2 SMNVEV (reference sequence). CDR3 coding DNA: TGTGCCAGCTGGGACTTCTCTGGGGCCAACGTCCTGACTTTC. Translating it yields CASWDFSGANVLTF.

V and J are TRBV19 and TRBJ2-4, with D hard to call. With 5 bases removed from V and 5 bases from J, the gap between germline ends came to 16 bases. Germline loops: CDR1 LNHDA, CDR2 SQIVND (reference sequence). This CDR3 comprises 15 residues. This CDR3 reads CASSSTRKTQNIQYF. CDR3 nucleotides: TGTGCCAGTAGTTCGACTCGGAAAACCCAAAACATTCAGTACTTC. The full variable domain, its missing parts supplied by reference TRBV19 and TRBJ2-4, is DGGITQSPKYLFRKEGQNVTLSCEQNLNHDAMYWYRQDPGQGLRLIYYSQIVNDFQKGDIAEGYSVSREKKESFPLTVTSAQKNPTAFYLCASSSTRKTQNIQYFGAGTRLSVL.

This clonotype was picked up many times. The V call is TRBV7-3, the J call TRBJ1-1; D possibly corresponds to TRBD1 (5 bases). Germline assignment: CDR1 SGHTA and CDR2 FQGTGA. V lost 0 bases to trimming and J lost 4 bases, with 9 bases between them. The CDR3 sequence is 14 residues long. CDR3 coding DNA: TGTGCCAGCAGCTTAACAGGGGCGGGCACTGAAGCTTTCTTT. This encodes CASSLTGAGTEAFF.

This chain connects TRBV27 to TRBJ2-1; the D gene could be TRBD1 or TRBD2 (5 bases each). The ends were cut back, 8 bases at V and 1 base at J, with 12 bases in the middle. Germline loops: CDR1 MNHEY, CDR2 SMNVEV (reference sequence). The CDR3 is 14 residues long. CDR3 in DNA: TGTGCCAGCGGCTGGGACGGATCCTACAATGAGCAGTTCTTC. Translated: CASGWDGSYNEQFF.

The chain combines TRBV5-1 with TRBJ2-7, with D hard to call. The length of the CDR3 is 13 residues. CDR1 SGHRS and CDR2 YFSETQ come from the germline V gene. V lost 3 bases and J lost 2, with 9 bases in between. Here the CDR3 DNA reads TGCGCCAGCAGCTCGGACGTTACCTACGAGCAGTACTTC. Translation: CASSSDVTYEQYF.

There are a few counts of this clonotype. The J gene is TRBJ2-7, the V gene TRBV7-9; D gene ambiguous. The germline gives CDR1 SEHNR, CDR2 FQNEAQ (reference sequence). V lost 8 bases and J lost 0, with 8 bases in between. This CDR3 is 12 amino acids long. The CDR3 DNA sequence: TGTGCCAGCGTCGGAGCCTCCTACGAGCAGTACTTC. Translating it yields CASVGASYEQYF. The complete variable domain, with remaining parts taken from reference TRBV7-9 and TRBJ2-7, reads DTGVSQNPRHKITKRGQNVTFRCDPISEHNRLYWYRQTLGQGPEFLTYFQNEAQLEKSRLLSDRFSAERPKGSFSTLEIQRTEQGDSAMYLCASVGASYEQYFGPGTRLTVT.